This is a list of T cell receptor beta chains from one sample in a study of blood T cell repertoires in COVID-19. Sequencing was performed with immunoSEQ multiplex PCR; in TCRdb, only in-frame clones are kept and a portion is missing. The sample contains approximately 89,000 clones, 90% to 95% of which appear only once. The specimen sequenced was peripheral blood. The receptors here all came from a human donor with active COVID-19. The donor label of this sample is uncertain. The CDR3 runs from the conserved cysteine through the conserved F or W. A D gene is named only where the DNA matches it firmly. Clone size is shown for a subset of rows, as once, few, many or a class of expanded clone.

cdr3_aa cdr3_nt j_call clone_size v_call d_call
CASNKLAGGPTSYNEQFF TGTGCCAGTAATAAACTAGCGGGGGGGCCCACGAGTTACAATGAGCAGTTCTTC TRBJ2-1 - TRBV19 TRBD2
CASSVDRHSSYEQYF TGTGCCAGCAGCGTTGACAGACACTCCTCCTACGAGCAGTACTTC TRBJ2-7 - TRBV9 -
CASSFGTSGYEQYF TGCGCCAGCAGCTTCGGGACTAGCGGTTACGAGCAGTACTTC TRBJ2-7 once TRBV5-1 TRBD2
CASSAGGATDTQYF TGTGCCAGCAGCGCCGGGGGGGCCACAGATACGCAGTATTTT TRBJ2-3 - TRBV9 TRBD2
CASSLAVGFSSYNEQFF TGTGCCAGCAGCTTGGCCGTTGGTTTTAGCTCCTACAATGAGCAGTTCTTC TRBJ2-1 - TRBV5-8 -
CASIGLASEYYNEQFF TGTGCCAGCATTGGGCTAGCGTCAGAATACTACAATGAGCAGTTCTTC TRBJ2-1 - TRBV28 -
CASSEAGWPTNQPQHF TGCGCCAGCAGCGAAGCGGGGTGGCCGACCAATCAGCCCCAGCATTTT TRBJ1-5 - TRBV4-1 -
CASGLVTGGGGYTF TGTGCTAGTGGTTTGGTGACAGGGGGCGGCGGCTACACCTTC TRBJ1-2 - TRBV12-5 TRBD1
CASSLGQKETQYF TGTGCCAGCAGTTTAGGACAGAAAGAGACCCAGTACTTC TRBJ2-5 - TRBV12-3/TRBV12-4 -
CASSFFLGGTNQPQHF TGTGCCAGCAGTTTTTTTCTTGGGGGGACCAATCAGCCCCAGCATTTT TRBJ1-5 once TRBV28 -
CASSSVSVTGVKANYGYTF TGTGCCAGCAGTTCCGTGTCGGTTACAGGGGTCAAAGCTAACTATGGCTACACCTTC TRBJ1-2 once TRBV28 TRBD1
CASSLRGHKNIQYF TGTGCCAGCAGCTTAAGGGGACACAAAAACATTCAGTACTTC TRBJ2-4 - TRBV7-2 -
CASKTSGTSLGDEQFF TGCGCCAGCAAAACCTCCGGGACTAGCCTCGGCGATGAGCAGTTCTTC TRBJ2-1 - TRBV5-1 TRBD2
CATSDSVAGAFNEQFF TGTGCCACCAGTGATTCGGTAGCGGGAGCTTTCAATGAGCAGTTCTTC TRBJ2-1 - TRBV24-1 TRBD2
CASSHDRGLLNEQFF TGTGCCAGCAGCCACGACCGGGGACTACTAAATGAGCAGTTCTTC TRBJ2-1 once TRBV5-6 TRBD2
CASSPTLRSGSLSYEQYF TGTGCCAGCTCACCCACCCTAAGGAGCGGGAGTTTAAGTTACGAGCAGTACTTC TRBJ2-7 - TRBV18 TRBD2
CASSRWAQPGEQYF TGTGCCAGCAGCCGGTGGGCACAGCCGGGGGAGCAGTACTTC TRBJ2-7 - TRBV5-4 -